These 17 T cell receptor beta chains came from one sample sequenced in a study of cytomegalovirus exposure and HLA in healthy donors. 60 Vbeta and 13 Jbeta primers were used in PCR. Profiling relied on immunoSEQ multiplex PCR, and the TCRdb table lists in-frame clones only, not all of them. The data hold roughly 150,000 clones, with approximately 79% observed a single time. Material for sequencing was PBMCs. These TCRs come from a male donor in good health and CMV-seronegative.

The gene calls are TRBV9 and TRBJ2-5; TRBD1 is a possible D gene (6 bases). The closer fit of TRBJ2-7 to the DNA end suggests the J call may be wrong. Germline CDR1 reads SGDLS; CDR2 reads YYNGEE. The CDR3 contains 16 residues. The CDR3 DNA is TGTGCCAGCAGCGTAGATCTGGACAGCGTATCCTACGAGCAGTACTTC. The encoded protein is CASSVDLDSVSYEQYF.

The chain recombines TRBV30 with TRBJ2-3; D is ambiguous. This CDR3 region has 11 residues. Looked up from germline, CDR1 is GTSNPN and CDR2 is SVGIG (reference sequence). Trimming cost V 5 bases and J 6 bases, with 9 bases left between them. This CDR3 is CAWVHFDTQYF. For the CDR3, the DNA is TGTGCCTGGGTCCACTTTGATACGCAGTATTTT.

This clone has a single count. Other DNA sequences in this specimen translate into the identical CDR3. The chain carries TRBV5-1 and TRBJ1-6, with a tentative D call TRBD1 (6 bases). The V end lost 2 bases, the J end lost 6 bases, and 9 bases lay between the germline ends. The CDR3 sequence is 14 residues long. Germline values: CDR1 SGHRS, CDR2 YFSETQ. CDR3 region: CASSLGQPNSPLHF. The DNA for the CDR3 is TGCGCCAGCAGCTTAGGACAGCCTAATTCACCCCTCCACTTT. The full variable domain, its missing parts supplied by reference TRBV5-1 and TRBJ1-6, is KAGVTQTPRYLIKTRGQQVTLSCSPISGHRSVSWYQQTPGQGLQFLFEYFSETQRNKGNFPGRFSGRQFSNSRSEMNVSTLELGDSALYLCASSLGQPNSPLHFGNGTRLTVT.

The chain recombines TRBV6-4 with TRBJ1-4, with 10 positions matching TRBD1. The CDR3 consists of 15 residues. After removal of 6 bases from V and 4 bases from J, the junction contained 5 bases not matched to a gene. From germline, CDR1 is MRHNA and CDR2 SNTAGT. CDR3: CASSAGQGFNEKLFF. The CDR3 DNA is TGTGCCAGCAGCGCGGGACAGGGGTTTAATGAAAAACTGTTTTTT.

This chain links TRBV5-5 with TRBJ2-7; D is perhaps TRBD1 (6 bases). Trimming pared 2 bases from V and 5 bases from J, leaving 17 bases between. Germline values: CDR1 SGHKS, CDR2 YYEKEE (reference sequence). The CDR3 runs to 15 residues. This CDR3 is CASSFEVQGRNEQYF. CDR3 in DNA: TGTGCCAGCAGCTTTGAGGTACAGGGTAGGAACGAGCAGTACTTC.

This clone appeared a few times. V and J are TRBV9 and TRBJ1-1; 7 bases match TRBD1. This CDR3 has 14 residues. Germline V CDR1 and CDR2: SGDLS, YYNGEE. J gave up 0 bases and V 4 bases, and 3 bases lay outside the gene matches. The CDR3 sequence: CASSKGQLNTEAFF. The CDR3 bases are TGTGCCAGCAGCAAGGGACAGTTGAACACTGAAGCTTTCTTT. The complete variable domain, with remaining parts taken from reference TRBV9 and TRBJ1-1, reads DSGVTQTPKHLITATGQRVTLRCSPRSGDLSVYWYQQSLDQGLQFLIQYYNGEERAKGNILERFSAQQFPDLHSELNLSSLELGDSALYFCASSKGQLNTEAFFGQGTRLTVV.

The chain carries TRBV7-2 and TRBJ1-2, with 8 bases aligning to TRBD1. J gave up 5 bases and V 5 bases, and 7 bases lay outside the gene matches. This CDR3 comprises 14 residues. Germline V lookup: CDR1 SGHTA, CDR2 FQGNSA. The DNA of the CDR3 is TGTGCCAGCAGCAACTCAGGACAGGGATATGGCTACACCTTC. Its translation: CASSNSGQGYGYTF.

CDR3: CASSRRSNEQYF. The CDR3 DNA reads as TGTGCCTCCAGCCGACGGAGTAACGAGCAGTACTTC. V usage is TRBV30 and J usage is TRBJ2-7; no firm D call. Germline V gene sequence: CDR1 GTSNPN, CDR2 SVGIG (reference sequence). The CDR3 has 12 amino acids. V was cut by 7 bases and J by 5 bases, with 15 bases left in between.

The V gene is TRBV5-1, the J gene TRBJ1-2; TRBD1 matches 8 bases. The CDR3 is 14 amino acids. The germline gives CDR1 SGHRS, CDR2 YFSETQ. With V trimmed by 4 bases and J by 4 bases, 6 bases remained unmatched. In DNA form, the CDR3 reads TGCGCCAGCAGCGGATCAGGGGGCCTCTATGGCTACACCTTC. Residues: CASSGSGGLYGYTF.

CDR3 coding DNA: TGTGCCAGCAGTGATGGGGGGAGAGCTTTCTTT. Translation gives CASSDGGRAFF. The chain links TRBV25-1 to TRBJ1-1, with D possibly being TRBD1 (5 bases). Germline values: CDR1 MGHDK, CDR2 SYGVNS. V shed 3 bases and J shed 10 bases, with 9 bases lying between them. CDR3 length equals 11 residues.

V is TRBV7-9 and J is TRBJ1-1; 9 nucleotides match TRBD1. V lost 6 bases, J lost 6 bases, and 8 bases stayed unmatched. The CDR3 spans 14 residues. Germline CDR1 and CDR2: SEHNR and FQNEAQ (reference sequence). CDR3 sequence (DNA): TGTGCCAGCAGACCAGAGGACAGGGGATCTGAAGCTTTCTTT. Protein sequence: CASRPEDRGSEAFF.

The chain combines TRBV5-5 with TRBJ2-7, with D possibly matching TRBD1 (5 bases). Per germline, CDR1 SGHKS and CDR2 YYEKEE (reference sequence). Trimming shortened V by 6 bases and J by 7 bases, and 11 bases separated the two germline ends. The length of the CDR3 is 11 residues. The CDR3 nucleotides are TGTGCCAGCATCAAAAAGGGGGAGCAGTACTTC. Encoded protein: CASIKKGEQYF.

This clone appeared once. V gene TRBV30 combines with J gene TRBJ2-7; D not resolved. V shed 3 bases and J shed 6 bases, with 12 bases lying between them. This CDR3 region has 12 residues. CDR1 is GTSNPN and CDR2 is SVGIG in the germline V gene (reference sequence). CDR3 loop: CAWSKVSCEQYF. The CDR3 bases are TGTGCCTGGAGCAAAGTAAGCTGCGAGCAGTACTTC.

The V call is TRBV6-1, the J call TRBJ1-1; 8 positions match TRBD1. The junction had 6 bases not matched to a gene; V was cut back by 6 bases and J by 3 bases. There are 14 residues in the CDR3. Per germline, CDR1 MNHNS and CDR2 SASEGT. CDR3 nucleotide sequence: TGTGCCAGCAGCCAGGGGGCCGGGGACACTGAAGCTTTCTTT. Protein: CASSQGAGDTEAFF.

CDR3 nucleotide sequence: TGTGCCAGCAGCTTAGGAGACAGGTCGGTAACTGAAGCTTTCTTT. It translates to CASSLGDRSVTEAFF. The chain recombines TRBV7-9 with TRBJ1-1; tentatively, D is TRBD1 (6 bases). The V end was cut by 1 base, the J end by 5 bases, with 14 bases between. Germline values: CDR1 SEHNR, CDR2 FQNEAQ (reference sequence). The CDR3 is 15 residues long. The full variable domain, its missing parts supplied by reference TRBV7-9 and TRBJ1-1, is DTGVSQNPRHKITKRGQNVTFRCDPISEHNRLYWYRQTLGQGPEFLTYFQNEAQLEKSRLLSDRFSAERPKGSFSTLEIQRTEQGDSAMYLCASSLGDRSVTEAFFGQGTRLTVV.

This clone appeared once. The chain is built from TRBV15 and TRBJ1-5; D possibly corresponds to TRBD1 (5 bases). Germline V lookup: CDR1 LNHNV, CDR2 YYDKDF (reference sequence). The V gene lost 3 bases and the J gene lost 5 bases, with 8 bases spanning the gap. This CDR3 is built from 13 residues. CDR3 nucleotides: TGTGCCACCAGCAGGCAGGGCCATCAGCCCCAGCATTTT. Translating gives CATSRQGHQPQHF.

The chain links TRBV2 to TRBJ1-2, with no clear D. V was clipped by 3 bases and J by 5 bases, with 16 bases between them. Germline assignment: CDR1 SNHLY and CDR2 FYNNEI. The CDR3 has 15 amino acids. The CDR3 loop reads CASSEWSRNLYGYTF. CDR3 sequence (DNA): TGTGCCAGCAGTGAGTGGTCACGCAACCTATATGGCTACACCTTC. The full variable domain, completed using reference TRBV2 and TRBJ1-2, is EPEVTQTPSHQVTQMGQEVILRCVPISNHLYFYWYRQILGQKVEFLVSFYNNEISEKSEIFDDQFSVERPDGSNFTLKIRSTKLEDSAMYFCASSEWSRNLYGYTFGSGTRLTVV.